This TCR beta chain is from a study of technical replicates of blood from a few donors. CDR3 length: 16 residues. The ends were cut back, 3 bases at V and 1 base at J, with 15 bases in the middle. Germline-derived CDR1 and CDR2 are KGHSH and LQKENI. TCRdb's table, derived via immunoSEQ multiplex PCR, lists solely in-frame clones and lacks some. The data hold around 67,000 clones, with over 85% observed a single time. The receptor's source is a human donor in good health. The chain links TRBV18 to TRBJ1-1; unclear D gene. Material: T cells isolated from PBMCs. CDR3 in DNA: TGTGCCAGCTCACCCCCTCGGGTTGGGTGGAACACTGAAGCTTTCTTT. It yields the protein CASSPPRVGWNTEAFF.